One and the same sample provided the 18 T cell receptor beta chains below, sequenced in a study of T cell responses to AZD1222 COVID-19 vaccine. Data came from immunoSEQ multiplex PCR; TCRdb stores just in-frame clones and leaves some out. Among around 100,000 clones, roughly 91% were seen once, and the ten largest hold under 2%. Sequenced here: peripheral blood, sampled on day 0 of AZD1222 vaccination. These receptors were collected from an adult in good health.

The chain is built from TRBV28 and TRBJ1-5; 8 nucleotides align to TRBD1. Trimming removed 6 bases from V and 10 bases from J; junction bases left unmatched: 11. Per the germline V gene, CDR1 is MDHEN and CDR2 is SYDVKM. This CDR3 is 14 amino acids long. The CDR3 here is CASRNGQGWSPQHF. CDR3 DNA: TGTGCCAGCAGAAACGGACAGGGTTGGTCTCCCCAGCATTTT.

The chain couples TRBV5-5 to TRBJ1-5; 7 nucleotides align to TRBD1. V lost 4 bases, J lost 4 bases, and 8 bases stayed unmatched. The V gene's germline CDR1 is SGHKS and CDR2 YYEKEE (reference sequence). CDR3 size: 15 residues. CDR3 DNA sequence: TGTGCCAGCAGCGACCGGGACAGCCTAAATCAGCCCCAGCATTTT. The encoded protein is CASSDRDSLNQPQHF.

This chain joins TRBV30 and TRBJ1-5; D not resolved. The CDR3 is 14 residues long. V lost 4 bases to trimming and J lost 0 bases, with 10 bases between them. Germline CDR1 is GTSNPN and CDR2 is SVGIG (reference sequence). CDR3 sequence: CAWNYGRSNQPQHF. In DNA, the CDR3 is TGTGCCTGGAATTACGGGCGTAGCAATCAGCCCCAGCATTTT.

The chain uses TRBV7-2 and TRBJ2-7; D remains unclear. The CDR3 has 14 amino acids. V lost 5 bases and J lost 3, with 14 bases in between. Germline lookup yields CDR1 SGHTA and CDR2 FQGNSA. CDR3 sequence (DNA): TGTGCCAGCAGCCCCCGGCCCCACGGCTACGAGCAGTACTTC. This translates into CASSPRPHGYEQYF.

The V and J genes are TRBV11-2 and TRBJ1-5; D call uncertain. The CDR3 has 14 residues. Germline loops: CDR1 SGHAT, CDR2 FQNNGV. V lost 1 base and J 8 bases, leaving 12 bases between the germline ends. CDR3 sequence reads: CASSLAKDMKPQHF. The CDR3, as DNA: TGTGCCAGCAGCTTAGCAAAAGACATGAAGCCCCAGCATTTT.

V is TRBV20-1 and J is TRBJ1-2; unclear D gene. The CDR3 is made up of 11 amino acids. Germline lookup yields CDR1 DFQATT and CDR2 SNEGSKA (reference sequence). The CDR3 loop reads CSTWVRDGYTF. The CDR3 bases are TGCAGCACATGGGTAAGGGATGGCTACACCTTC.

The chain combines TRBV6-4 with TRBJ2-7; 16 nucleotides agree with TRBD2. Germline assignment: CDR1 MRHNA and CDR2 SNTAGT. Trimming cost V 0 bases and J 7 bases; bases outside gene matches: 18. The CDR3 runs to 21 residues. CDR3 in amino acids: CASSDSETRGLAGGPKEEQYF. DNA of the CDR3: TGTGCCAGCAGTGACTCGGAAACTCGGGGACTAGCGGGAGGGCCAAAGGAGGAGCAGTACTTC.

The chain recombines TRBV28 with TRBJ1-5; D remains ambiguous. CDR1 is MDHEN and CDR2 is SYDVKM in the germline V gene. Trimming cost V 3 bases and J 5 bases, with 8 bases left between them. CDR3 length equals 13 residues. CDR3 residues: CASSLDGYQPQHF. DNA of the CDR3: TGTGCCAGCAGTTTGGACGGGTATCAGCCCCAGCATTTT.

This chain uses TRBV28 with TRBJ2-5; D perhaps matches TRBD1 (5 bases). Germline lookup yields CDR1 MDHEN and CDR2 SYDVKM. This CDR3 has 12 amino acids. Trimming cost V 5 bases and J 5 bases, with 9 bases left between them. CDR3 amino acids: CASSPRAETQYF. The CDR3 nucleotides are TGTGCCAGCAGTCCCAGGGCGGAGACCCAGTACTTC.

The chain joins TRBV28 to TRBJ2-5; 13 positions agree with TRBD2. CDR3 length equals 14 residues. The junction had 0 bases not matched to a gene; V was cut back by 6 bases and J by 2 bases. Germline V lookup: CDR1 MDHEN, CDR2 SYDVKM. CDR3 nucleotides: TGTGCCAGCAGACTAGCGGGAGGGCAAGAGACCCAGTACTTC. The encoded protein is CASRLAGGQETQYF.

The chain has TRBV7-9 and TRBJ1-1; TRBD1 agrees at 7 bases. With 8 bases clipped from V and 4 bases from J, the junction kept 4 bases outside the gene matches. Germline V gene sequence: CDR1 SEHNR, CDR2 FQNEAQ (reference sequence). The CDR3 contains 12 residues. The CDR3 DNA reads TGTGCCAGCCAGGGGGTTTCCACTGAAGCTTTCTTT. This codes for CASQGVSTEAFF.

The genes are TRBV6-5 and TRBJ1-2, with no clear D. V lost 2 bases to trimming and J lost 7 bases, with 17 bases between them. Per germline, CDR1 MNHEY and CDR2 SVGAGI. CDR3 length: 15 residues. The DNA of the CDR3 is TGTGCCAGCAGTTACGACCACCCGGGGAGGTCTGGCTACACCTTC. It is translated as CASSYDHPGRSGYTF.

The DNA of the CDR3 is TGTGCCAGCAGCCCGAGACTAGCGGGGGCCAATGAGCAGTTCTTC. It yields the protein CASSPRLAGANEQFF. V is TRBV7-3 and J is TRBJ2-1, with 12 bases aligning to TRBD2. The ends lost 5 bases at V and 6 bases at J; junction bases unmatched: 5. The CDR3 is 15 residues long. Germline loops: CDR1 SGHTA, CDR2 FQGTGA.

This clone was observed a single time. The chain employs TRBV6-5 and TRBJ1-6; TRBD1 is a possible D gene (5 bases). Germline CDR1 MNHEY, CDR2 SVGAGI. V lost 6 bases and J 0 bases, leaving 6 bases between the germline ends. This CDR3 comprises 14 residues. CDR3 loop: CASSRVSYNSPLHF. CDR3 nucleotide sequence: TGTGCCAGCAGCAGGGTCTCCTATAATTCACCCCTCCACTTT.

This clone was seen only a few times. The chain links TRBV2 to TRBJ2-7, with D perhaps matching TRBD1 (6 bases). Trimming removed 11 bases at V and 2 bases at J, with 22 bases between. This CDR3 has 15 residues. Germline V gives CDR1 SNHLY, CDR2 FYNNEI. This chain's CDR3 is CALGMRGKATYEQYF. The CDR3 nucleotides read TGTGCCCTAGGGATGAGGGGGAAAGCGACCTACGAGCAGTACTTC.

The chain carries TRBV27 and TRBJ1-2; 8 nucleotides agree with TRBD1. Germline CDR1 reads MNHEY; CDR2 reads SMNVEV (reference sequence). The V gene end was trimmed by 2 bases and the J gene end by 7 bases; junction bases not matched to a gene: 3. The CDR3 consists of 13 residues. This chain's CDR3 is CASSLQGARGYTF. DNA of the CDR3: TGTGCCAGCAGTTTACAGGGGGCCCGTGGCTACACCTTC.

The chain couples TRBV9 to TRBJ1-3; D is undetermined. V lost 4 bases to trimming and J lost 8 bases, with 10 bases between them. Germline V lookup: CDR1 SGDLS, CDR2 YYNGEE. This CDR3 contains 12 residues. CDR3 DNA: TGTGCCAGCAGCCCCCTAACGGACACCATATATTTT. Translating gives CASSPLTDTIYF.

This clone was seen a handful of times. The junction departs from the called germline gene at one end, perhaps through a read error. CDR3 residues: CASRLGQGSRTDTQYF. CDR3 nucleotide sequence: TGCGCCAGCAGGTTGGGTCAGGGGTCCCGCACAGATACGCAGTATTTT. The rearrangement uses TRBV5-1 and TRBJ2-3, with D perhaps matching TRBD1 (6 bases). Germline CDR1 and CDR2: SGHRS and YFSETQ. This CDR3 comprises 16 residues.